Listed below are T cell receptor beta chains from one sample, sequenced in a study of CD8 T cells in Susac syndrome. MiXCR, run by TCRdb on the immunoSEQ multiplex PCR reads, gives a single entry per CDR3 protein. The table lists 150,000 to 200,000 distinct CDR3 sequences, about 93% of them singletons. The sequenced material came from CD4+ T cells from PBMCs. The receptors stem from a human donor in good health. The CDR3 runs from the conserved cysteine through the conserved F or W. D genes are given only for firm matches. Only part of the rows carry a size: once, few, many, or a class if the clone is expanded.

J gene,D gene,V gene,clone size,CDR3 protein,CDR3 DNA
TRBJ2-1,TRBD2,TRBV20-1,-,CSASTGLAVGEQFF,TGCAGTGCTTCGACCGGACTAGCGGTCGGTGAGCAGTTCTTC
TRBJ2-1,-,TRBV23-1,once,CASSHRRRRLDNEQFF,TGCGCCAGCAGTCACCGGAGAAGGCGGTTAGACAATGAGCAGTTCTTC
TRBJ1-4,-,TRBV12-3/TRBV12-4,-,CASSFRQANEKLFF,TGTGCCAGCAGTTTCAGGCAAGCTAATGAAAAACTGTTTTTT
TRBJ1-1,-,TRBV9,few,CASSVEAGTEAFF,TGTGCCAGCAGCGTAGAGGCGGGGACTGAAGCTTTCTTT
TRBJ1-5,TRBD1,TRBV4-2,-,CASSQEKGTGGNQPQHF,TGTGCCAGCAGCCAAGAGAAAGGGACAGGCGGCAATCAGCCCCAGCATTTT
TRBJ2-7,-,TRBV18,once,CASSPTRQNEQYF,TGTGCCAGCTCACCCACCCGCCAGAACGAGCAGTACTTC
TRBJ1-1,-,TRBV20-1,-,CSATTRTNTEAFF,TGCAGTGCCACGACTCGCACGAACACTGAAGCTTTCTTT
TRBJ2-1,-,TRBV2,-,CASSGLPVGEQFF,TGTGCCAGCAGTGGACTCCCCGTGGGTGAGCAGTTCTTC
TRBJ2-1,TRBD2,TRBV10-3,-,CASQGLDVDDEQFF,TGTGCCAGCCAGGGACTAGACGTGGACGATGAGCAGTTCTTC
TRBJ2-1,TRBD2,TRBV15,-,CATGGAGGSFINEQFF,TGTGCCACCGGGGGAGCGGGGGGATCTTTTATCAATGAGCAGTTCTTC
TRBJ1-2,-,TRBV30,-,CAWALGGAYGYTF,TGTGCCTGGGCTCTCGGGGGGGCCTATGGCTACACCTTC
TRBJ2-4,TRBD1,TRBV28,-,CASSQGVENIQYF,TGTGCCAGCAGCCAGGGGGTGGAGAACATTCAGTACTTC
TRBJ2-7,-,TRBV3-1,-,CASSLTGTRGEQYF,TGTGCCAGCAGCCTCACCGGGACACGCGGCGAGCAGTACTTC
TRBJ1-3,-,TRBV5-1,-,CASSLDGAGNTIYF,TGCGCCAGCAGCTTGGACGGTGCTGGAAACACCATATATTTT
TRBJ2-7,-,TRBV5-1,-,CASSSNTGIYEQYF,TGCGCCAGCAGCTCAAACACAGGGATCTACGAGCAGTACTTC
TRBJ2-3,-,TRBV5-1,-,CASSSTSGTDTQYF,TGCGCCAGCAGCTCCACCAGCGGCACAGATACGCAGTATTTT
TRBJ2-1,-,TRBV19,-,CASSIGQVYNEQFF,TGTGCCAGTAGTATTGGGCAGGTCTACAATGAGCAGTTCTTC
TRBJ1-2,-,TRBV28,-,CASSLSGRNYGYTF,TGTGCCAGCAGTTTATCAGGGCGTAACTATGGCTACACCTTC
TRBJ2-3,TRBD2,TRBV29-1,-,CSVVRTSGTDTQYF,TGCAGCGTTGTGCGGACTAGCGGAACAGATACGCAGTATTTT
TRBJ1-1,-,TRBV20-1,-,CSARDGVMNTEAFF,TGCAGTGCTAGAGATGGGGTCATGAACACTGAAGCTTTCTTT
TRBJ2-7,-,TRBV7-2,-,CASSWGRTVSYEQYF,TGTGCCAGCAGCTGGGGCCGGACAGTCTCCTACGAGCAGTACTTC
TRBJ2-7,-,TRBV12-3/TRBV12-4,once,CASSLAGRLNEQYF,TGTGCCAGCAGTTTAGCCGGACGGCTGAACGAGCAGTACTTC
TRBJ1-6,-,TRBV18,-,CASSPQGKDSPLHF,TGTGCCAGCTCACCACAGGGGAAGGATTCACCCCTCCACTTT
TRBJ1-5,TRBD1,TRBV20-1,-,CSARDRAWQPQHF,TGCAGTGCTCGGGACAGGGCGTGGCAGCCCCAGCATTTT
TRBJ1-2,TRBD1,TRBV12-3/TRBV12-4,-,CASRNRGDGYTF,TGTGCCAGCAGAAACAGGGGAGATGGCTACACCTTC
TRBJ2-5,TRBD1,TRBV2,-,CASSEERQGRETQYF,TGTGCCAGCAGTGAAGAGAGACAGGGGAGAGAGACCCAGTACTTC
TRBJ2-2,-,TRBV20-1,-,CSAIDQGGAGELFF,TGCAGTGCTATCGACCAGGGGGGGGCCGGGGAGCTGTTTTTT
TRBJ1-1,TRBD1,TRBV6-1,few,CASSYRGLNTEAFF,TGTGCCAGCAGCTACAGGGGGCTGAACACTGAAGCTTTCTTT
TRBJ2-2,-,TRBV29-1,-,CSVGGFSAGELFF,TGCAGCGTTGGGGGGTTTAGCGCCGGGGAGCTGTTTTTT
TRBJ2-7,TRBD1,TRBV20-1,-,CSARGLGQSSYEQYF,TGCAGTGCTAGGGGCCTGGGACAGAGCTCCTACGAGCAGTACTTC
TRBJ2-7,TRBD1,TRBV3-1,-,CASSQVGTGGQYF,TGTGCCAGCAGCCAAGTGGGGACAGGAGGGCAGTACTTC
TRBJ2-5,-,TRBV11-2,few,CASSRRLKQETQYF,TGTGCCAGCAGCCGACGACTGAAACAAGAGACCCAGTACTTC
TRBJ2-6,-,TRBV15,-,CATSRVHQYSGANVLTF,TGTGCCACCAGCAGAGTCCATCAGTACTCTGGGGCCAACGTCCTGACTTTC
TRBJ2-5,-,TRBV12-3/TRBV12-4,-,CASSLPGSWETQYF,TGTGCCAGCAGTTTACCGGGGTCCTGGGAGACCCAGTACTTC
TRBJ1-1,-,TRBV25-1,once,CASSDPTTADAFF,TGTGCCAGCAGTGATCCAACGACAGCCGACGCTTTCTTT
TRBJ1-3,-,TRBV6-6,-,CASSTVLGNTIYF,TGTGCCAGCAGCACGGTACTTGGAAACACCATATATTTT
TRBJ1-6,TRBD1,TRBV23-1,-,CASSQSGQPSSPLHF,TGCGCCAGCAGTCAATCGGGACAGCCGAGCTCACCCCTCCACTTT
TRBJ2-1,TRBD2,TRBV20-1,-,CSARVVGGGAYNEQFF,TGCAGTGCTAGAGTAGTTGGCGGGGGGGCCTACAATGAGCAGTTCTTC
TRBJ2-1,-,TRBV10-3,-,CAISGDSNEQFF,TGTGCCATCAGTGGTGACAGTAATGAGCAGTTCTTC
TRBJ2-1,-,TRBV29-1,once,CSVEDRQYNEQFF,TGCAGCGTTGAAGATCGACAGTACAATGAGCAGTTCTTC
TRBJ1-3,-,TRBV3-1,-,CASSSYDGGSGNTIYF,TGTGCCAGCAGCTCGTACGACGGGGGCTCTGGAAACACCATATATTTT
TRBJ2-3,-,TRBV7-9,-,CASSPPNVDTQYF,TGTGCCAGCAGCCCCCCCAACGTAGATACGCAGTATTTT
TRBJ2-5,-,TRBV9,-,CASSASTSPQETQYF,TGTGCCAGCAGCGCCTCGACTAGTCCCCAAGAGACCCAGTACTTC
TRBJ2-3,-,TRBV24-1,-,CATSQPGEDTQYF,TGTGCCACCAGTCAACCAGGGGAAGATACGCAGTATTTT
TRBJ1-3,-,TRBV20-1,-,CSATQGSSGNTIYF,TGCAGTGCAACACAGGGCAGCTCTGGAAACACCATATATTTT
TRBJ1-2,-,TRBV7-2,-,CASSLESGATNYGYTF,TGTGCCAGCAGCTTGGAGTCTGGAGCCACTAACTATGGCTACACCTTC
TRBJ1-2,-,TRBV5-1,-,CASSTSQGSDGYTF,TGCGCCAGCAGCACTTCACAGGGATCGGATGGCTACACCTTC
TRBJ1-2,-,TRBV2,-,CASSDSGYTF,TGTGCCAGCAGTGACAGCGGCTACACCTTC
TRBJ2-6,-,TRBV10-3,-,CATYDRSSGANVLTF,TGTGCCACCTATGACCGTAGCTCTGGGGCCAACGTCCTGACTTTC
TRBJ2-2,-,TRBV7-8,-,CASSLVGGNTGELFF,TGTGCCAGCAGCTTAGTCGGGGGTAACACCGGGGAGCTGTTTTTT
TRBJ2-3,TRBD2,TRBV7-2,-,CASSLGLAGAADTQYF,TGTGCCAGCAGCTTGGGACTAGCGGGGGCCGCAGATACGCAGTATTTT
TRBJ2-3,-,TRBV27,-,CASSQGDTQYF,TGTGCCAGCAGTCAGGGAGATACGCAGTATTTT
TRBJ1-6,-,TRBV15,-,CATSRPQDNSPLHF,TGTGCCACCAGCAGACCCCAGGATAATTCACCCCTCCACTTT
TRBJ1-3,-,TRBV20-1,-,CSATEGILTGNTIYF,TGCAGTGCTACGGAAGGGATCCTAACTGGAAACACCATATATTTT
TRBJ1-2,-,TRBV3-1,-,CASSQVSQDHYGYTF,TGTGCCAGCAGCCAAGTTTCCCAGGATCACTATGGCTACACCTTC
TRBJ1-5,-,TRBV2,-,CASSRATYQPQHF,TGTGCCAGCAGCCGGGCAACATATCAGCCCCAGCATTTT
TRBJ2-3,TRBD2,TRBV15,-,CATSPLAGPTDTQYF,TGTGCCACCAGCCCACTAGCGGGACCCACAGATACGCAGTATTTT
TRBJ2-1,TRBD1,TRBV5-1,-,CASSLNSRGNEQFF,TGCGCCAGCAGCTTGAACTCCAGGGGGAATGAGCAGTTCTTC
TRBJ2-5,-,TRBV7-7,-,CASSEDGRVETQYF,TGTGCTAGCAGCGAGGATGGGAGAGTGGAGACCCAGTACTTC